A selection of T cell receptor beta chains follows, all from one sample in a study of cytomegalovirus exposure and HLA in healthy donors. The table came from immunoSEQ multiplex PCR; TCRdb's copy has only in-frame clones and leaves some out. Counted here are about 98,000 clones, around 76% occurring once; the ten biggest clones make up roughly 8.8%. The sequenced material came from PBMCs. Receptors were obtained from a human donor in good health. Each CDR3 is given with its conserved first and last residue. A D gene is named only where the DNA matches it firmly. Size values are once, few and many counts, or a class for expanded clones, and some rows have none.

CDR3 protein	CDR3 DNA	D gene	clone size	J gene	V gene
CASSPDRVDQPQHF	TGTGCCAGCAGCCCTGACAGGGTAGATCAGCCCCAGCATTTT	TRBD1	NA	TRBJ1-5	TRBV7-9
CASSFIGGSTDTQYF	TGTGCCAGCAGCTTTATAGGGGGAAGCACAGATACGCAGTATTTT	NA	NA	TRBJ2-3	TRBV7-2
CASIHQTGSADTQYF	TGTGCCAGCATCCATCAGACAGGGTCGGCAGATACGCAGTATTTT	TRBD1	NA	TRBJ2-3	TRBV5-6
CASSLEDRGTDTQYF	TGTGCCAGCAGCTTGGAGGACAGGGGGACAGATACGCAGTATTTT	TRBD1	NA	TRBJ2-3	TRBV5-5
CASSIPSGGLRGELFF	TGTGCCAGTAGTATTCCTAGCGGGGGCCTCCGAGGGGAGCTGTTTTTT	TRBD2	NA	TRBJ2-2	TRBV19
CASSRAGGYTGELFF	TGTGCCAGCAGTCGAGCGGGAGGCTACACCGGGGAGCTGTTTTTT	TRBD2	NA	TRBJ2-2	TRBV2
CASSLTLQVTREQYF	TGCGCCAGCAGCCTCACTCTCCAGGTTACTAGAGAGCAGTACTTC	NA	NA	TRBJ2-5	TRBV4-1
CAISLGQGATDTQYF	TGTGCCATCAGCCTGGGACAGGGGGCTACAGATACGCAGTATTTT	TRBD1	NA	TRBJ2-3	TRBV10-3
CAWSTGANEQFF	TGTGCCTGGAGTACAGGGGCAAATGAGCAGTTCTTC	TRBD1	once	TRBJ2-1	TRBV30
CASSPFGGTDTQYF	TGTGCCAGTAGTCCATTCGGGGGCACAGATACGCAGTATTTT	NA	few	TRBJ2-3	TRBV19
CASGLAGGETQYF	TGCGCCAGCGGACTAGCTGGCGGAGAGACCCAGTACTTC	TRBD2	NA	TRBJ2-5	TRBV10-2
CASSFGTSEYNEQFF	TGCGCCAGCAGCTTCGGGACTAGCGAATACAATGAGCAGTTCTTC	TRBD2	NA	TRBJ2-1	TRBV5-1
CASSLGLAEAEDTQYF	TGTGCCAGCAGCCTCGGACTAGCGGAGGCCGAGGATACGCAGTATTTT	TRBD2	NA	TRBJ2-3	TRBV7-8
CATSRDWGQYTEAFF	TGTGCCACCAGCAGAGATTGGGGACAGTACACTGAAGCTTTCTTT	TRBD1	NA	TRBJ1-1	TRBV15
CASSSHYRRDIYEQYF	TGTGCCAGCAGCTCACACTACAGGAGAGATATCTACGAGCAGTACTTC	NA	NA	TRBJ2-7	TRBV5-5
CASHVDRVKAEAFF	TGTGCCAGCCATGTAGACAGGGTCAAAGCTGAAGCTTTCTTT	TRBD1	once	TRBJ1-1	TRBV6-1
CAWSPGTASNRAFF	TGTGCCTGGAGTCCGGGGACAGCCTCCAACCGGGCTTTCTTT	TRBD1	NA	TRBJ1-1	TRBV30
CASSEVGFVLSSGSSYEQYF	TGTGCCAGCAGTGAAGTGGGGTTCGTTCTGTCTAGCGGGAGCTCCTACGAGCAGTACTTC	TRBD2	NA	TRBJ2-7	TRBV6-1
CASSLASGRFDEQYF	TGTGCCAGCAGCTTGGCTAGCGGGAGGTTCGACGAGCAGTACTTC	TRBD2	few	TRBJ2-7	TRBV7-9
CASSSTGNTEAFF	TGTGCCAGCAGCTCAACAGGGAACACTGAAGCTTTCTTT	NA	few	TRBJ1-1	TRBV7-9
CASAAATNTEAFF	TGTGCCAGCGCGGCAGCCACAAACACTGAAGCTTTCTTT	NA	NA	TRBJ1-1	TRBV6-1
CASSLTGTARDTQYF	TGTGCCAGCAGTCTCACTGGGACTGCGCGAGATACGCAGTATTTT	NA	few	TRBJ2-3	TRBV6-1
CASSLQDSYEQYF	TGTGCCAGCAGCTTACAGGATTCCTACGAGCAGTACTTC	NA	few	TRBJ2-7	TRBV5-4
CAWRQSGGYTF	TGTGCCTGGAGACAATCGGGGGGCTACACCTTC	NA	NA	TRBJ1-2	TRBV30
CASSEPGQMIFNSPLHF	TGCGCCAGCAGTGAGCCGGGACAGATGATCTTTAATTCACCCCTCCACTTT	TRBD1	once	TRBJ1-6	TRBV10-2
CAWSKAGTRGQPQHF	TGTGCCTGGAGTAAGGCCGGGACACGCGGGCAGCCCCAGCATTTT	NA	NA	TRBJ1-5	TRBV30